Listed here are 5 T cell receptor beta chains from one sample, sequenced in a study of shared T cell receptors in the human thymus. Data came from immunoSEQ multiplex PCR; TCRdb stores just in-frame clones and leaves some out. This sample has approximately 400,000 clones; around 95% occur once, and the top ten carry 0.015% to 0.02%. Sequenced material: thymocytes. All receptors come from a human donor.

The chain has TRBV5-1 and TRBJ1-5, with D possibly being TRBD1 (5 bases). The V and J ends lost 4 bases and 6 bases respectively, with 20 bases between them. The CDR3 consists of 16 residues. Germline V gives CDR1 SGHRS, CDR2 YFSETQ. The CDR3 protein is CASSRPGGGITQPQHF. DNA of the CDR3: TGCGCCAGCAGCCGCCCTGGCGGGGGGATTACTCAGCCCCAGCATTTT.

The chain employs TRBV10-2 and TRBJ2-3, with 10 nucleotides matching TRBD2. Germline CDR1 WSHSY, CDR2 SAAADI. This CDR3 spans 14 amino acids. The ends lost 6 bases at V and 4 bases at J; junction bases unmatched: 4. The CDR3 DNA reads TGCGCCAGCAGAGGGACTAGCGTGCCAGATACGCAGTATTTT. Protein: CASRGTSVPDTQYF.

The CDR3 bases are TGTGCCAGTAGGAGGGAGCGGGAGGGCTACGAGCAGTACTTC. It codes for CASRREREGYEQYF. The chain links TRBV19 to TRBJ2-7, with 10 positions matching TRBD2. The germline CDR1 and CDR2 sequences are LNHDA and SQIVND (reference sequence). The CDR3 is made up of 14 amino acids. V was pared by 6 bases and J by 3 bases, with 5 bases of the junction left unmatched.

The chain has TRBV10-3 and TRBJ2-6; D is unclear. This CDR3 has 15 amino acids. V was shortened by 10 bases and J by 0 bases, with 13 bases between the two germline ends. Germline loops: CDR1 ENHRY, CDR2 SYGVKD. The CDR3 coding sequence is TGTGCCACCCCGACGGACCTCTCTGGGGCCAACGTCCTGACTTTC. Translation: CATPTDLSGANVLTF.

The chain joins TRBV19 to TRBJ2-3; 10 bases align to TRBD2. Per the germline V gene, CDR1 is LNHDA and CDR2 is SQIVND (reference sequence). J gave up 3 bases and V 3 bases, and 15 bases lay outside the gene matches. The CDR3 consists of 19 residues. The CDR3 coding sequence is TGTGCCAGTAGTATCCTCGGGACTAGCGAGTTCGTCGGGACAGATACGCAGTATTTT. The encoded protein is CASSILGTSEFVGTDTQYF. Drawing the rest from reference TRBV19 and TRBJ2-3, the complete variable domain is DGGITQSPKYLFRKEGQNVTLSCEQNLNHDAMYWYRQDPGQGLRLIYYSQIVNDFQKGDIAEGYSVSREKKESFPLTVTSAQKNPTAFYLCASSILGTSEFVGTDTQYFGPGTRLTVL.